Detailed here is one TCR beta chain. Per the authors' pipeline: Quantification of nucleated cells was approximated via reference gene primer amplification. The protocol was immunoSEQ multiplex PCR, while the TCRdb copy is restricted to in-frame clones and leaves out a portion. The DNA was the basis for D and trimming; V, J and clone size are from that table. The table shows some 170,000 clones, with around 74% occurring only once. The CDR3 is made up of 14 amino acids. The V gene's germline CDR1 is SGHRS and CDR2 YFSETQ. Trimming removed 6 bases at V and 0 bases at J, with 13 bases between. This sample stems from a study of blood T cell repertoires in COVID-19. Overall study: COVID-19 samples collected from the United States, Italy and Spain covered acute and convalescent phases. Sources were T cells, B-cell-depleted T cells, or PBMCs; the material itself was cDNA or gDNA.

The sequenced sample consisted of peripheral blood. The clonotype comes from a man between 65 and 85 years old with acute or convalescent COVID-19. The chain links TRBV5-1 to TRBJ2-7; weak D call: TRBD2 (5 bases). The CDR3 sequence: CASKEDSPSYEQYF. The CDR3 DNA follows: TGCGCCAGCAAGGAGGATAGTCCCTCCTACGAGCAGTACTTC. Based on the CDR3 plus reference TRBV5-1 and TRBJ2-7, the full variable domain is KAGVTQTPRYLIKTRGQQVTLSCSPISGHRSVSWYQQTPGQGLQFLFEYFSETQRNKGNFPGRFSGRQFSNSRSEMNVSTLELGDSALYLCASKEDSPSYEQYFGPGTRLTVT.